This T cell receptor (beta chain) was retrieved from a study of early T cells in non-severe SARS-CoV-2 infection. The CDR3 is 14 residues long. The V end lost 7 bases, the J end lost 1 base, and 16 bases lay between the germline ends. CDR1 and CDR2 from the germline V gene are GTSNPN and SVGIG (reference sequence). Notes on the study in general: CD4 and private specificities were missed by VDJdb matching, which favored anti-spike CD8 responses.

Individual cDNA molecules were tagged with unique molecular identifiers. From the 5' RACE reads, TCRdb called clonotypes with MiXCR, one entry per CDR3 protein. Among tens of thousands of distinct CDR3 sequences listed, over 9.5% were seen once. In its sample, this clonotype was seen many times. The antigen is undetermined. Material for sequencing was whole blood. The origin of this receptor is an adult who was a healthcare worker with PCR-confirmed SARS-CoV-2 infection or an uninfected control (not recorded which). The chain uses TRBV30 and TRBJ1-1; D is possibly TRBD1 (6 bases). CDR3 in DNA: TGTGCCTTAATGAGGGGGGGCCCGAACACTGAAGCTTTCTTT. Translation gives CALMRGGPNTEAFF.